These T cell receptor beta chains were read from a single sample in a study of OX40 agonist ivuxolimab in advanced cancers. Clones were read by immunoSEQ multiplex PCR, and TCRdb kept only the in-frame ones, dropping some. The sample comprises some 60,000 clones, about 90% of which are singletons, and 11% to 15% rests with the top ten. Sequencing used CD4+ or CD8+ T cells sorted from blood, obtained in a trial of the OX40 agonist ivuxolimab. These receptors all stem from an adult with an advanced solid tumor such as melanoma, head and neck, liver or kidney cancer. CDR3s include the opening cysteine and the closing phenylalanine or tryptophan. The order of the fields is clone size, D gene, V gene, J gene, CDR3 DNA, CDR3 protein. A D gene is named only where the DNA matches it firmly. Clone size appears in some rows only: once, few, many, or a class for an expanded clone.

clone size: -
D gene: -
V gene: TRBV2
J gene: TRBJ1-2
CDR3 DNA: TGTGCCAGCAGTGTGGCCAGAGGTATTGACTACACCTTC
CDR3 protein: CASSVARGIDYTF

clone size: -
D gene: TRBD1
V gene: TRBV11-1
J gene: TRBJ2-5
CDR3 DNA: TGTGCCAGCAGCCCTAGGGGGCTTCGGGAGACCCAGTACTTC
CDR3 protein: CASSPRGLRETQYF

clone size: -
D gene: -
V gene: TRBV10-1
J gene: TRBJ2-2
CDR3 DNA: TGCGCCACCGGGGGTTCCGGGGAGCTGTTTTTT
CDR3 protein: CATGGSGELFF

clone size: -
D gene: TRBD1
V gene: TRBV6-5
J gene: TRBJ1-1
CDR3 DNA: TGTGCCAGCAGTTACCGACAGGGGAACACTGAAGCTTTCTTT
CDR3 protein: CASSYRQGNTEAFF

clone size: -
D gene: -
V gene: TRBV7-3
J gene: TRBJ2-5
CDR3 DNA: TGTGCCAGCAGCCAGGGACATCAAGAGACCCAGTACTTC
CDR3 protein: CASSQGHQETQYF

clone size: -
D gene: -
V gene: TRBV11-2
J gene: TRBJ2-3
CDR3 DNA: TGTGCCAGCAGCTTATTCGGTCTCACAGATACGCAGTATTTT
CDR3 protein: CASSLFGLTDTQYF

clone size: -
D gene: -
V gene: TRBV11-3
J gene: TRBJ2-7
CDR3 DNA: TGTGCCAGCAGCTTAGTTCCGGACAACTACGAGCAGTACTTC
CDR3 protein: CASSLVPDNYEQYF

clone size: -
D gene: -
V gene: TRBV2
J gene: TRBJ2-7
CDR3 DNA: TGTGCCAGCAGTGGGCCAGGAAACTACGAGCAGTACTTC
CDR3 protein: CASSGPGNYEQYF

clone size: -
D gene: TRBD2
V gene: TRBV5-6
J gene: TRBJ2-7
CDR3 DNA: TGTGCCAGCAGCTTGGTAGGCGGGAGAGTCCACGAGCAGTACTTC
CDR3 protein: CASSLVGGRVHEQYF

clone size: -
D gene: -
V gene: TRBV7-9
J gene: TRBJ2-3
CDR3 DNA: TGTGCCAGCAGCTTACAGACTAGAGGGCCATATACGCAGTATTTT
CDR3 protein: CASSLQTRGPYTQYF

clone size: once
D gene: TRBD1
V gene: TRBV10-3
J gene: TRBJ1-3
CDR3 DNA: TGTGCCATCAGCCTACAGGGGAAGGGTGGAAACACCATATATTTT
CDR3 protein: CAISLQGKGGNTIYF

clone size: few
D gene: -
V gene: TRBV25-1
J gene: TRBJ2-3
CDR3 DNA: TGTGCCAGCAGTGACACAACTACTAGCACAGATACGCAGTATTTT
CDR3 protein: CASSDTTTSTDTQYF

clone size: -
D gene: TRBD2
V gene: TRBV19
J gene: TRBJ2-7
CDR3 DNA: TGTGCCAGTAGTTTGGTTCCTAGCGGGAGTTACGAGCAGTACTTC
CDR3 protein: CASSLVPSGSYEQYF

clone size: once
D gene: -
V gene: TRBV18
J gene: TRBJ1-2
CDR3 DNA: TGTGCCAGCTCACCCCGTTTCGATGGCTACACCTTC
CDR3 protein: CASSPRFDGYTF

clone size: -
D gene: -
V gene: TRBV2
J gene: TRBJ1-1
CDR3 DNA: TGTGCCAGCAGGGCTATCCGGGGCGGGAACACTGAAGCTTTCTTT
CDR3 protein: CASRAIRGGNTEAFF

clone size: few
D gene: -
V gene: TRBV28
J gene: TRBJ2-6
CDR3 DNA: TGTGCCAGCAGTTTATATAAAGTGGGGGACTCTGGGGCCAACGTCCTGACTTTC
CDR3 protein: CASSLYKVGDSGANVLTF

clone size: -
D gene: -
V gene: TRBV7-2
J gene: TRBJ1-1
CDR3 DNA: TGTGCCAGCAGCCCCTGGGCACCCTACACTGAAGCTTTCTTT
CDR3 protein: CASSPWAPYTEAFF

clone size: -
D gene: TRBD2
V gene: TRBV4-3
J gene: TRBJ2-1
CDR3 DNA: TGCGCCAGCAGCTTGACTAGCGGTTACGGGAATGAGCAGTTCTTC
CDR3 protein: CASSLTSGYGNEQFF

clone size: -
D gene: TRBD1
V gene: TRBV11-3
J gene: TRBJ2-2
CDR3 DNA: TGTGCCAGCAGCTTAGAACAGGGGGTTGCCGGGGAGCTGTTTTTT
CDR3 protein: CASSLEQGVAGELFF

clone size: -
D gene: -
V gene: TRBV5-1
J gene: TRBJ2-7
CDR3 DNA: TGCGCCAGCAGCTTCCCTTTAGCGAACAACGAGCAGTACTTC
CDR3 protein: CASSFPLANNEQYF

clone size: -
D gene: TRBD2
V gene: TRBV10-3
J gene: TRBJ2-1
CDR3 DNA: TGTGCCATCAGACCCTGGACTAGCGGGAACAATGAGCAGTTCTTC
CDR3 protein: CAIRPWTSGNNEQFF

clone size: -
D gene: -
V gene: TRBV15
J gene: TRBJ1-1
CDR3 DNA: TGTGCCACCAGCAACATAGGACAAAACACTGAAGCTTTCTTT
CDR3 protein: CATSNIGQNTEAFF

clone size: -
D gene: TRBD2
V gene: TRBV19
J gene: TRBJ2-1
CDR3 DNA: TGTGCCAGTAGTATAGATCATTCGGCTAGCGGGACGTTCTACAATGAGCAGTTCTTC
CDR3 protein: CASSIDHSASGTFYNEQFF

clone size: -
D gene: TRBD2
V gene: TRBV29-1
J gene: TRBJ2-1
CDR3 DNA: TGCACCGTAGGGGCTAACGGACTAGCTAGAAATGAGCAGTTCTTC
CDR3 protein: CTVGANGLARNEQFF

clone size: -
D gene: TRBD1
V gene: TRBV5-6
J gene: TRBJ1-6
CDR3 DNA: TGTGCCAGCAGCATTGGACAGGGGAATTCACCCCTCCACTTT
CDR3 protein: CASSIGQGNSPLHF

clone size: -
D gene: -
V gene: TRBV20-1
J gene: TRBJ1-2
CDR3 DNA: TGCAGTGCCCAGCTTAACTATGGCTACACCTTC
CDR3 protein: CSAQLNYGYTF

clone size: -
D gene: -
V gene: TRBV7-9
J gene: TRBJ1-3
CDR3 DNA: TGTGCCAGCAGCTTCGGTGGGGATAGTATCGGAAACACCATATATTTT
CDR3 protein: CASSFGGDSIGNTIYF

clone size: -
D gene: -
V gene: TRBV5-1
J gene: TRBJ1-2
CDR3 DNA: TGCGCCAGCAGCTTGGCCGGAACCAACGGCTATGGCTACACCTTC
CDR3 protein: CASSLAGTNGYGYTF

clone size: -
D gene: TRBD2
V gene: TRBV7-2
J gene: TRBJ2-1
CDR3 DNA: TGTGCCAGCAGCCCGGGACTAGCGGGAGCATCTGAGCAGTTCTTC
CDR3 protein: CASSPGLAGASEQFF

clone size: -
D gene: -
V gene: TRBV5-6
J gene: TRBJ2-1
CDR3 DNA: TGTGCCAGCAGGCACGTCCCATCTGATCTTTACAATGAGCAGTTCTTC
CDR3 protein: CASRHVPSDLYNEQFF

clone size: -
D gene: -
V gene: TRBV7-9
J gene: TRBJ2-5
CDR3 DNA: TGTGCCAGCAGCCCCCGAGGGGCGGAGAAGACCCAGTACTTC
CDR3 protein: CASSPRGAEKTQYF

clone size: -
D gene: TRBD1
V gene: TRBV18
J gene: TRBJ2-5
CDR3 DNA: TGTGCCAGCTCACCACTTTTACAGGGGGCGCGGAAAGAGACCCAGTACTTC
CDR3 protein: CASSPLLQGARKETQYF

clone size: -
D gene: TRBD2
V gene: TRBV7-9
J gene: TRBJ2-5
CDR3 DNA: TGTGCCAGCAGCTTGGGGACTAGCGTAGAGACCCAGTACTTC
CDR3 protein: CASSLGTSVETQYF

clone size: -
D gene: -
V gene: TRBV6-1
J gene: TRBJ2-2
CDR3 DNA: TGTGCCAGCAGTGAATCTGGGCAACTCACAAAGAACACCGGGGAGCTGTTTTTT
CDR3 protein: CASSESGQLTKNTGELFF

clone size: -
D gene: -
V gene: TRBV15
J gene: TRBJ2-3
CDR3 DNA: TGTGCCACCAGCTATCGTATCACAGATACGCAGTATTTT
CDR3 protein: CATSYRITDTQYF

clone size: -
D gene: -
V gene: TRBV27
J gene: TRBJ1-1
CDR3 DNA: TGTGCCAGCAGTCTTTTGACGGGGGTGCACACTGAAGCTTTCTTT
CDR3 protein: CASSLLTGVHTEAFF

clone size: -
D gene: -
V gene: TRBV19
J gene: TRBJ2-3
CDR3 DNA: TGTGCCAGTAGAAGAGCGGGCCTTAGCACAGATACGCAGTATTTT
CDR3 protein: CASRRAGLSTDTQYF

clone size: -
D gene: -
V gene: TRBV2
J gene: TRBJ2-7
CDR3 DNA: TGTGCCAGCAGTGGAGGGGCCTACGAGCAGTACTTC
CDR3 protein: CASSGGAYEQYF

clone size: -
D gene: -
V gene: TRBV6-5
J gene: TRBJ1-1
CDR3 DNA: TGTGCCAGCAGTTACGGGGCCACTGAAGCTTTCTTT
CDR3 protein: CASSYGATEAFF

clone size: -
D gene: -
V gene: TRBV19
J gene: TRBJ2-1
CDR3 DNA: TGTGCCAGTAGTCCGCAGGTGACGGGCTTTTACAATGAGCAGTTCTTC
CDR3 protein: CASSPQVTGFYNEQFF

clone size: -
D gene: TRBD1
V gene: TRBV5-1
J gene: TRBJ1-5
CDR3 DNA: TGCGCCAGCAGCCCGGACAGGGATCATCAGCCCCAGCATTTT
CDR3 protein: CASSPDRDHQPQHF

clone size: -
D gene: -
V gene: TRBV4-2
J gene: TRBJ1-4
CDR3 DNA: TGTGCCAGCAGCCAAGGTGCAGGGAGTGAAAAACTGTTTTTT
CDR3 protein: CASSQGAGSEKLFF

clone size: -
D gene: -
V gene: TRBV6-5
J gene: TRBJ2-7
CDR3 DNA: TGTGCCAGCAGGAGGGACGGGGAGTACGAGCAGTACTTC
CDR3 protein: CASRRDGEYEQYF

clone size: -
D gene: -
V gene: TRBV21-1
J gene: TRBJ2-7
CDR3 DNA: TGTGCCAGCAGCGACGGGACAGGGACCTACGAGCAGTACTTC
CDR3 protein: CASSDGTGTYEQYF

clone size: -
D gene: TRBD2
V gene: TRBV2
J gene: TRBJ2-7
CDR3 DNA: TGTGCCTCGGCCCAGCGGGAGGGGGGTGAGCAGTACTTC
CDR3 protein: CASAQREGGEQYF

clone size: -
D gene: -
V gene: TRBV5-6
J gene: TRBJ2-1
CDR3 DNA: TGTGCCAGCAGCTTGGAAGGGCTGCTTATAAACAATGAGCAGTTCTTC
CDR3 protein: CASSLEGLLINNEQFF

clone size: -
D gene: -
V gene: TRBV7-2
J gene: TRBJ2-6
CDR3 DNA: TGTGCCAGCAGCTTTTACGCTGGGGCCAACGTCCTGACTTTC
CDR3 protein: CASSFYAGANVLTF

clone size: -
D gene: TRBD1
V gene: TRBV19
J gene: TRBJ1-3
CDR3 DNA: TGTGCCAGTAGGGACAGGGGCACTTCTGGAAACACCATATATTTT
CDR3 protein: CASRDRGTSGNTIYF

clone size: -
D gene: TRBD2
V gene: TRBV27
J gene: TRBJ2-1
CDR3 DNA: TGTGCCAGCAGTGCCGGGACTAGCGGGGGAAGCTATGAGCAGTTCTTC
CDR3 protein: CASSAGTSGGSYEQFF

clone size: -
D gene: TRBD2
V gene: TRBV7-3
J gene: TRBJ2-1
CDR3 DNA: TGTGCCAGCAGCTTACGGGCGGGAGAAGGCAATGAGCAGTTCTTC
CDR3 protein: CASSLRAGEGNEQFF

clone size: -
D gene: TRBD2
V gene: TRBV14
J gene: TRBJ2-1
CDR3 DNA: TGTGCCAGCAGCCAAGTAGTAGCGGGAGGGGAGCAGTTCTTC
CDR3 protein: CASSQVVAGGEQFF

clone size: once
D gene: -
V gene: TRBV6-5
J gene: TRBJ2-2
CDR3 DNA: TGTGCCAGCAGTTACTCGAGCAGGGGGGAGCTGTTTTTT
CDR3 protein: CASSYSSRGELFF

clone size: -
D gene: -
V gene: TRBV9
J gene: TRBJ1-1
CDR3 DNA: TGTGCCAGCAGCGTAGCCCAGGACCTGGCCACTGAAGCTTTCTTT
CDR3 protein: CASSVAQDLATEAFF

clone size: -
D gene: -
V gene: TRBV7-2
J gene: TRBJ1-5
CDR3 DNA: TGTGCCAGCAGCTTACGCAGGGATCAGCCCCAGCATTTT
CDR3 protein: CASSLRRDQPQHF

clone size: -
D gene: -
V gene: TRBV5-1
J gene: TRBJ2-7
CDR3 DNA: TGTGCCAGCAGCTTGGAGGGATCCTACGAGCAGTACTTC
CDR3 protein: CASSLEGSYEQYF